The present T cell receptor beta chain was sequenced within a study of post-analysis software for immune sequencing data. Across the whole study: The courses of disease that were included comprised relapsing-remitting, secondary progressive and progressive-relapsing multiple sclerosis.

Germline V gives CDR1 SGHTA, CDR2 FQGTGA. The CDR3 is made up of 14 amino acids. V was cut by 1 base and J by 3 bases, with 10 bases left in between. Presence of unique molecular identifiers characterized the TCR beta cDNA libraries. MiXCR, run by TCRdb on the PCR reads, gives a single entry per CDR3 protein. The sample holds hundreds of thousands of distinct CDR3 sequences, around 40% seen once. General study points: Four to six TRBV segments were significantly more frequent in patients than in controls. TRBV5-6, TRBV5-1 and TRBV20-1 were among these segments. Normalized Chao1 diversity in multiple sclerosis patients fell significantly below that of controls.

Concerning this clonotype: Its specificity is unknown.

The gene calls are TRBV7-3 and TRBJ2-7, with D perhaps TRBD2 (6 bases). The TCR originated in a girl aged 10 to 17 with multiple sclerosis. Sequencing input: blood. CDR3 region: CASSLISGDYEQYF. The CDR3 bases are TGTGCCAGCAGCTTAATTAGCGGAGACTACGAGCAGTACTTC.